The rows below give T cell receptor beta chains drawn from one sample of a study of beta chain features in type 1 diabetes. Libraries were prepared by immunoSEQ multiplex PCR; TCRdb keeps only in-frame clonotypes and omits some of them. Found here are 35,000 to 50,000 clones, approximately 48% of them singletons; the top ten hold 0.25%. The sequenced material came from stem cell memory CD4+ T cells from blood. Receptors originate from a woman younger than 45 in good health. CDR3s include the opening cysteine and the closing phenylalanine or tryptophan. A D gene is named only where the DNA matches it firmly. For some rows the clone size is stated as once, few or many, or as a class when expanded; others skip it.

v_call	clone_size	d_call	j_call	cdr3_nt	cdr3_aa
TRBV30	once	TRBD2	TRBJ2-7	TGTGCCTGGAGTGTAAGTGGGAGGGCCACCTACGAGCAGTACTTC	CAWSVSGRATYEQYF
TRBV4-3	few	TRBD2	TRBJ2-3	TGCGCCAGCAGTAGAATAGCGGGAGCTGATACGCAGTATTTT	CASSRIAGADTQYF
TRBV5-1	.	.	TRBJ2-5	TGCGCCAGCAGCTTGGAAATGTTCGGGGAGACCCAGTACTTC	CASSLEMFGETQYF
TRBV7-3	once	TRBD1	TRBJ2-1	TGTGCCAGCAGCCAGGGACAGGGGTTTGTCAATGAGCAGTTCTTC	CASSQGQGFVNEQFF
TRBV30	few	TRBD1	TRBJ1-1	TGTGCCTGGAGATCAGGGGGTTGGAACACTGAAGCTTTCTTT	CAWRSGGWNTEAFF
TRBV18	few	.	TRBJ2-1	TGTGCCAGCTCACCAACGGGAACCTACAATGAGCAGTTCTTC	CASSPTGTYNEQFF
TRBV14	few	TRBD1	TRBJ2-7	TGTGCCAGCAGCCAGCCCGGGACAGGGCCCTACTCCTACGAGCAGTACTTC	CASSQPGTGPYSYEQYF
TRBV29-1	.	TRBD1	TRBJ1-2	TGCAGCGTCAATCCGGGACAGGGCCGTGGCTACACCTTC	CSVNPGQGRGYTF
TRBV15	.	.	TRBJ2-7	TGTGCCACCAGCAGAGGTGGAGCCGCCTACGAGCAGTACTTC	CATSRGGAAYEQYF
TRBV10-3	once	.	TRBJ1-2	TGTGCCACCACCGGGGGAACGGGTCTTAATGGCTACACCTTC	CATTGGTGLNGYTF
TRBV25-1	few	.	TRBJ2-7	TGTGCCAGCAGTGACACGGTGGTCTACGAGCAGTACTTC	CASSDTVVYEQYF
TRBV7-2	.	TRBD1	TRBJ2-7	TGTGCCAGCAGTTATCTGCAGGGGGTCACCTACGAGCAGTACTTC	CASSYLQGVTYEQYF
TRBV29-1	.	TRBD2	TRBJ2-7	TGCAGCGTTGAATTTCTTGGGACAGACAATAGCGGGAGCCCCTACGAGCAGTACTTC	CSVEFLGTDNSGSPYEQYF
TRBV7-9	.	TRBD1	TRBJ1-1	TGTGCCAGCAGCTTAGGCTTTGGGAAAGGGGGCAACACTGAAGCTTTCTTT	CASSLGFGKGGNTEAFF
TRBV10-3	.	.	TRBJ2-1	TGTGCCATCAGTGGTAGTAGCGGGACAGATGAGCAGTTCTTC	CAISGSSGTDEQFF
TRBV5-1	.	.	TRBJ2-7	TGCGCCAGCAGCTTGAGGGGAGGAGAGGGAACCTACGAGCAGTACTTC	CASSLRGGEGTYEQYF
TRBV19	.	TRBD1	TRBJ2-2	TGTGCCAGTACCACCGGGACAGGGTTGGGGATGAACACCGGGGAGCTGTTTTTT	CASTTGTGLGMNTGELFF
TRBV7-9	.	.	TRBJ1-1	TGTGCCAGCAGCTCCCAAAACCTCGAATCAGGCTCTTTCTTT	CASSSQNLESGSFF
TRBV13	once	TRBD1	TRBJ1-6	TGTGCCAGCAGCTTAGGACGGGACAGGGTTTCACCCCTCCACTTT	CASSLGRDRVSPLHF
TRBV29-1	few	TRBD1	TRBJ2-7	TGCAGCGTGTGGGGACAGAGCTACGAGCAGTACTTC	CSVWGQSYEQYF
TRBV10-3	.	.	TRBJ2-2	TGTGCCCGCCGGGACTCCCTGAACACCGGGGAGCTGTTTTTT	CARRDSLNTGELFF
TRBV18	.	TRBD2	TRBJ2-2	TGTGCCAGCTCACAGCGGGAGGCGGGTACCGGGGAGCTGTTTTTC	CASSQREAGTGELFF
TRBV5-1	.	TRBD2	TRBJ2-1	TGCGCCAGTGCTGCAGGGACTAGCGGGATGTATGAGCAGTTCTTC	CASAAGTSGMYEQFF
TRBV15	.	TRBD2	TRBJ2-7	TGTGCCACCAGCAGAGATCTAGCGGAGGCCTACGAGCAGTACTTC	CATSRDLAEAYEQYF
TRBV7-2	few	TRBD1	TRBJ1-3	TGTGCCAGCAGCACCCGACAGGGTGGCGGAAACACCATATATTTT	CASSTRQGGGNTIYF
TRBV2	.	.	TRBJ2-7	TGTGCCAGCAGGGCAGGGTCGGGAGCCTACGAGCAGTACTTC	CASRAGSGAYEQYF
TRBV6-5	.	.	TRBJ2-2	TGTGCCAGCAGTTCACCGTCAGGGGTTTCGAGCGGGGAGCTGTTTTTT	CASSSPSGVSSGELFF